This TCR beta chain is from a study of blood T cell repertoires in COVID-19. Overall study: Italy, Spain and the United States were the sources of the convalescent and acute COVID-19 samples. PBMCs, B-cell-depleted T cells, or T cells provided the cDNA or gDNA that made up the material.

Under the authors' procedure: The assay estimated nucleated cells by amplifying reference gene primers. The repertoire was sequenced with immunoSEQ multiplex PCR; TCRdb's copy has only in-frame clones and lacks some. The DNA was the basis for D and trimming; V, J and clone size are from that table. The table records 35,000 to 45,000 clones, about 88% of them present only once. Unmatched junction bases numbered 7, after V lost 4 bases and J lost 5 bases. The CDR3 is 15 amino acids. The germline gives CDR1 MGHRA, CDR2 YSYEKL. The V call is TRBV4-1, the J call TRBJ2-5, with TRBD1 identical over 10 bases. Sequencing was carried out using peripheral blood. The sequence came from a human donor in a cohort sampled during active COVID-19. CDR3 bases: TGCGCCAGCAGCCCTCGACAGGGGGCGTGGGAGACCCAGTACTTC. Translating it yields CASSPRQGAWETQYF.